This record concerns one TCR beta chain sequence. TCRdb re-derived calls from the reads in MiXCR, one entry per CDR3 protein. The sample lists 75,000 to 100,000 distinct CDR3 sequences; roughly 28% were seen once. This sample stems from a study of type 1 regulatory T cells. For the study at large: An in vitro protocol generated T-allo10, a Tr1-enriched, alloantigen-specific CD4 T cell product.

V was trimmed by 0 bases and J by 0 bases, leaving 9 bases between them. Looked up from germline, CDR1 is LGHNA and CDR2 is YSLEER. The CDR3 is 16 residues long. The sample was CD4+ T cells, either the whole sample or a sorted fraction (not recorded which). This TCR was sampled from a human donor in good health. This sequence joins TRBV4-3 and TRBJ2-1, with D perhaps matching TRBD1 or TRBD2 (5 bases each). CDR3 sequence (DNA): TGCGCCAGCAGCCAAGACGGGGCGAGCTCCTACAATGAGCAGTTCTTC. Its translation is CASSQDGASSYNEQFF.